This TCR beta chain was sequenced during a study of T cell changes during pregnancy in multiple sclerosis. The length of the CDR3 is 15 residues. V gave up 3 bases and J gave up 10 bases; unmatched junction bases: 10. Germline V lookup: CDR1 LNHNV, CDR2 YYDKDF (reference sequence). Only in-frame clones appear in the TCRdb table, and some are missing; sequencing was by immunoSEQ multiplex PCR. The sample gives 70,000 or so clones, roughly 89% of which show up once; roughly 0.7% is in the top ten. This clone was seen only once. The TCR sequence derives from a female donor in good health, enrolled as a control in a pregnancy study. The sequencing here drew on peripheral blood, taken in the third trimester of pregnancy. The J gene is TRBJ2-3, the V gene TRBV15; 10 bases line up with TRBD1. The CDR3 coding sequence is TGTGCCACCAGCAGGGGGACAGGGGTACGGGAGGCGCAGTATTTT. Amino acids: CATSRGTGVREAQYF.